The present T cell receptor beta chain was sequenced within a study of human T cells and chemical hapten exposure. In the study overall: In the sensitization step, 2% DPC was placed on 2 cm by 2 cm of upper inner arm skin.

The V gene's germline CDR1 is SGHRS and CDR2 YFSETQ. The CDR3 has 14 amino acids. Trimming cost V 6 bases and J 1 base, with 13 bases left between them. For this clonotype: Its specificity is unknown.

The sample's time point: patch test 1, 2 weeks after DPC sensitization. Indicated treatment: therapeutic diphenylcyclopropenone sensitization with weekly scalp DPC. Using its own MiXCR run on the RACE reads, TCRdb lists one record per CDR3 protein. Counted here are some 190,000 distinct CDR3 sequences, around 22% occurring once; the ten biggest clones make up approximately 6.4%. General study findings and limits: There were significantly more large CDR3 similarity clusters among expanded TCRs than among controls.

This clonotype was sampled from a woman aged 45-65 years with alopecia areata. Some clones in this sample may be carry-over from other donors' samples. The J gene is TRBJ1-1, the V gene TRBV5-1; D is undetermined. Material: whole blood, obtained in connection with sensitization to the hapten diphenylcyclopropenone (DPC). The CDR3 spells CASTPGPTNTEAFF. The DNA of the CDR3 is TGCGCCAGCACCCCAGGACCGACGAACACTGAAGCTTTCTTT.